This T cell receptor beta chain was identified during a study of T cells after yellow fever vaccination. Study observations and caveats: Abundant clonotypes from the bulk population could have been carried over as contaminants into FACS-sorted repertoires. Weaker overall, the secondary response nonetheless peaked faster (day 5 versus 15). Although most clonotypes did not, a small share appeared in both CD4 and CD8 compartments.

Deletions cut 3 bases from V and 0 bases from J, with 10 bases between. The CDR3 has 15 residues. Turning to this clonotype: Its antigen is undetermined.

TCRdb reprocessed the 5' RACE reads via MiXCR and lists one record per CDR3 protein. The table has under 550,000 distinct CDR3 sequences, 20% to 25% seen once. The V gene is TRBV12-3 or TRBV12-4, the J gene TRBJ2-3, with D perhaps TRBD1 (5 bases). This specimen was PBMCs, taken approximately 20 days after the first yellow fever vaccination. This TCR came from a man aged 18-30 years who received the YFV17D yellow fever vaccine. CDR3 region: CASSFLRVSTDTQYF. In DNA form, the CDR3 reads TGTGCCAGCAGTTTTCTCAGGGTTAGCACAGATACGCAGTATTTT.